A selection of T cell receptor beta chains follows, all from one sample in a study of blood T cells in healthy people across ages. TCRdb re-derived calls from the 5' RACE reads in MiXCR, one entry per CDR3 protein. The table shows about 780,000 distinct CDR3 sequences, with less than 60% occurring only once. Sequenced input: blood. The source is a man older than 75 in good health. Each CDR3 is given with its conserved first and last residue. The order of the fields is J gene, V gene, clone size, D gene, CDR3 protein. The D gene is left open where the match is weak. Clone size is not always given. Where it is, it says once, few, many or a class for expanded clones.

TRBJ1-3,TRBV14,-,TRBD1,CASSPQRGTGAGNTIYF
TRBJ2-1,TRBV6-1,few,TRBD2,CASSLSPFGLAGLSEQFF
-,TRBV6-6,-,-,CASSYAGLGETQYF
TRBJ2-1,TRBV28,-,TRBD2,CASSFASGREGNEQFF
TRBJ2-1,TRBV20-1,-,TRBD2,CSAKWTSGITYNEQFF
TRBJ2-7,TRBV6-6,few,TRBD1,CASRLGQGESRQYF
TRBJ2-5,TRBV12-3/TRBV12-4,many,-,CASSQGRGETQYF
TRBJ2-7,TRBV7-9,-,-,CASSLESAHEQYF
TRBJ2-1,TRBV5-6,-,TRBD2,CASSSDVGEGPNEQFF
TRBJ2-7,TRBV27,-,TRBD2,CASSFTRLAGARGEQYF
TRBJ2-1,TRBV12-3/TRBV12-4,-,-,CASSLTGDEQFF
TRBJ2-1,TRBV14,-,TRBD2,CASSQNAGGAYNEQFF
TRBJ2-2,TRBV7-2,-,-,CASSPQSGNTGELFF
TRBJ2-1,TRBV9,-,TRBD2,CASSAPRPSGSFYNEQFF
TRBJ2-7,TRBV20-1,-,TRBD2,CSASRAGGRFHEQYF
TRBJ2-7,TRBV9,few,-,CASSQTTDSPPYEQYF
TRBJ1-5,TRBV9,few,-,CASSKDGNSNQPQHF
TRBJ2-1,TRBV11-3,-,TRBD2,CASTRRAGNNEQFF
TRBJ2-5,TRBV20-1,-,-,CSAGARETQYF